This T cell receptor (beta chain) was identified during a study of control samples from healthy donors and cancer patients. Only in-frame clones appear in the TCRdb table, and some are missing; sequencing was by immunoSEQ multiplex PCR. The table lists about 130,000 clones, around 93% of them singletons, with around 8.9% in the top ten. The germline gives CDR1 SQVTM, CDR2 ANQGSEA. The CDR3 runs 13 residues. V was pared by 6 bases and J by 0 bases, with 8 bases between. The source of this sequence is a man younger than 30 in good health. The chain has TRBV29-1 and TRBJ1-4; D call uncertain. The sample consisted of blood. The CDR3 DNA follows: TGCAGCGTCGGATACGCAACTAATGAAAAACTGTTTTTT. Amino acid sequence: CSVGYATNEKLFF.